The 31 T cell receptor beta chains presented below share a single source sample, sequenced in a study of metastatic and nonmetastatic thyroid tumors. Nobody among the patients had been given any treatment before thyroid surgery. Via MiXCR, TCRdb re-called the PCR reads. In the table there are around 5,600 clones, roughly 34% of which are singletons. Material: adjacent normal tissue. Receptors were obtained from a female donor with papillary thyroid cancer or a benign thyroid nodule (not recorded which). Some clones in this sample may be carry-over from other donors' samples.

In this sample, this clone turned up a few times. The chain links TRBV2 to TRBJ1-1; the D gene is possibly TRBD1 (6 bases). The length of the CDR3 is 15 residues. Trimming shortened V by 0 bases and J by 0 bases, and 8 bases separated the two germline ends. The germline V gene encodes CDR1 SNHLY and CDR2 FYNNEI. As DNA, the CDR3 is TGTGCCAGCAGTGAAGCGCAGGGGTTGAACACTGAAGCTTTCTTT. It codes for CASSEAQGLNTEAFF.

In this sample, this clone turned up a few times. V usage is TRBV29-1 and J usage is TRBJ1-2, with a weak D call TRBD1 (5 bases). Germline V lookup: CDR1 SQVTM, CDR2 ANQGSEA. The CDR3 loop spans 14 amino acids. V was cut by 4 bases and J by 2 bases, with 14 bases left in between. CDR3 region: CSVGPQDLNYGYTF. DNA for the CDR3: TGCAGCGTTGGACCACAGGACCTCAACTATGGCTACACCTTC.

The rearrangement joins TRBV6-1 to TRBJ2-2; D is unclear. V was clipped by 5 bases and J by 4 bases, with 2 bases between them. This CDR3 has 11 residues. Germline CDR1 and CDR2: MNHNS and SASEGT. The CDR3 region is CASSITGELFF. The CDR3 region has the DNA TGTGCCAGCAGTATCACCGGGGAGCTGTTTTTT.

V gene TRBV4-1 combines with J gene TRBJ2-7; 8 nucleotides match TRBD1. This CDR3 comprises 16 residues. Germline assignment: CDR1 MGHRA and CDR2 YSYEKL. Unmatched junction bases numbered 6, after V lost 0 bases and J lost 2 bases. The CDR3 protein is CASSQEVQGVTYEQYF. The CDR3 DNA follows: TGCGCCAGCAGCCAAGAGGTACAGGGGGTGACCTACGAGCAGTACTTC.

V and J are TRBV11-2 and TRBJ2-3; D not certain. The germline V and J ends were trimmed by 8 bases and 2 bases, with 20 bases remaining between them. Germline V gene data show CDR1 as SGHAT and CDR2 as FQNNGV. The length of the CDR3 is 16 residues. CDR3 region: CASGIGGGTYTDTQYF. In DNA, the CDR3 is TGTGCCAGCGGCATTGGTGGCGGAACATACACAGATACGCAGTATTTT. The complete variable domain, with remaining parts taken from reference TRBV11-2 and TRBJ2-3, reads EAGVAQSPRYKIIEKRQSVAFWCNPISGHATLYWYQQILGQGPKLLIQFQNNGVVDDSQLPKDRFSAERLKGVDSTLKIQPAKLEDSAVYLCASGIGGGTYTDTQYFGPGTRLTVL.

In DNA form, the CDR3 reads TGTGCCAGCAGCCGCGAGGGGACAGGGGGTGGCTACACCTTC. This encodes CASSREGTGGGYTF. The genes are TRBV28 and TRBJ1-2; 11 bases agree with TRBD1. The CDR3 contains 14 residues. Germline trimming cut 6 bases from V and 7 bases from J; bases unmatched to any gene: 7. Germline values: CDR1 MDHEN, CDR2 SYDVKM.

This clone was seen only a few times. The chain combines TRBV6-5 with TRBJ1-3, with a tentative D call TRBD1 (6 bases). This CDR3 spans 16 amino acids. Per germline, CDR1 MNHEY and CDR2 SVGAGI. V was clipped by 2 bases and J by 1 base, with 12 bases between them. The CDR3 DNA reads TGTGCCAGCAGTTACGAATCGGGGGCTTCTGGAAACACCATATATTTT. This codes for CASSYESGASGNTIYF.

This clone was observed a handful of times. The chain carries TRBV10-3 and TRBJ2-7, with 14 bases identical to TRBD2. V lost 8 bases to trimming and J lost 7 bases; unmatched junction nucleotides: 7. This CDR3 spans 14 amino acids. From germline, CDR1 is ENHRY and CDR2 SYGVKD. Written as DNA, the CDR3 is TGTGCCATCGGGGGACTAGCGGGGGAGGGAGAGCAGTACTTC. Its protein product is CAIGGLAGEGEQYF.

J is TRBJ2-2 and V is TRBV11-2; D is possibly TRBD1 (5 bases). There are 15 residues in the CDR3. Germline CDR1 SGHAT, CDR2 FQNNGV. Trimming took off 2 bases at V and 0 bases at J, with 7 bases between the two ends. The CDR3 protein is CASSLRRANTGELFF. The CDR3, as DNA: TGTGCCAGCAGCTTACGCAGGGCGAACACCGGGGAGCTGTTTTTT. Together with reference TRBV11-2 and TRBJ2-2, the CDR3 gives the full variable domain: EAGVAQSPRYKIIEKRQSVAFWCNPISGHATLYWYQQILGQGPKLLIQFQNNGVVDDSQLPKDRFSAERLKGVDSTLKIQPAKLEDSAVYLCASSLRRANTGELFFGEGSRLTVL.

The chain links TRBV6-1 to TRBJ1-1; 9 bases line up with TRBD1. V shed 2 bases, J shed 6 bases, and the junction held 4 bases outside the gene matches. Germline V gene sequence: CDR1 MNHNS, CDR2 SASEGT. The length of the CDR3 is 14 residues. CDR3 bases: TGTGCCAGCAGTGAAAGGGGACAGGGACCTGAAGCTTTCTTT. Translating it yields CASSERGQGPEAFF.

The CDR3 region has the DNA TGCAGTGCTAGAGACCGGGGCCAGGAGGGTGGCTACACCTTC. As protein: CSARDRGQEGGYTF. V is TRBV20-1 and J is TRBJ1-2, with D possibly TRBD1 on 5 matching bases. The CDR3 is 14 residues long. Germline lookup yields CDR1 DFQATT and CDR2 SNEGSKA (reference sequence). Trimming pared 0 bases from V and 7 bases from J, leaving 15 bases between.

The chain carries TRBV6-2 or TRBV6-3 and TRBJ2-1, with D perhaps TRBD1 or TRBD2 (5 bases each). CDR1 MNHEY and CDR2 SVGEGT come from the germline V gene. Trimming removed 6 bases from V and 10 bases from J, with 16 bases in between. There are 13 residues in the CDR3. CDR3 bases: TGTGCCAGCAGCCCTGAAGACAGCGGCGAGCAGTTCTTC. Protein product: CASSPEDSGEQFF.

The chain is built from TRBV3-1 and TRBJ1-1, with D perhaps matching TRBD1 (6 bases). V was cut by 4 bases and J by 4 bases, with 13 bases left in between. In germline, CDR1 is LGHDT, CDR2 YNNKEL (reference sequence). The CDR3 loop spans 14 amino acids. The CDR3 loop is CASSLQGGVTEAFF. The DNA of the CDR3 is TGTGCCAGCAGCCTTCAAGGGGGTGTCACTGAAGCTTTCTTT.

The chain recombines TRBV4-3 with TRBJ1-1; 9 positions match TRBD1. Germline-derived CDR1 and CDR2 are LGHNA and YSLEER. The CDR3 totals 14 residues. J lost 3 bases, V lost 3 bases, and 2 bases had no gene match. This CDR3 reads CASSHGTGYTEAFF. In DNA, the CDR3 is TGCGCCAGCAGCCATGGGACAGGGTACACTGAAGCTTTCTTT.

This chain's CDR3 is CSARGEIWAFF. Here the CDR3 DNA reads TGCAGTGCTAGAGGCGAGATTTGGGCTTTCTTT. This chain links TRBV20-1 with TRBJ1-1; D ambiguous. V lost 1 base to trimming and J lost 11 bases, with 11 bases between them. The CDR3 is 11 amino acids. The germline V gene has CDR1 DFQATT and CDR2 SNEGSKA (reference sequence).

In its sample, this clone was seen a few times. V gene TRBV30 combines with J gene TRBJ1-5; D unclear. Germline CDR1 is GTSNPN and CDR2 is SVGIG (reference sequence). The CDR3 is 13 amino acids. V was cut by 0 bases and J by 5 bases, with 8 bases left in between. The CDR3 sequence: CAWSVSRYQPQHF. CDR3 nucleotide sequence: TGTGCCTGGAGTGTCTCCCGATATCAGCCCCAGCATTTT.

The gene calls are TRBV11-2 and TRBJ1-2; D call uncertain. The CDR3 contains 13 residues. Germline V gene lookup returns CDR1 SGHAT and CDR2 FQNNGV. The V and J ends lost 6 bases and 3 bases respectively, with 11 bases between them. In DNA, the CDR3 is TGTGCCAGCAGATGGGCGGCGGACTATGGCTACACCTTC. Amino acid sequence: CASRWAADYGYTF.

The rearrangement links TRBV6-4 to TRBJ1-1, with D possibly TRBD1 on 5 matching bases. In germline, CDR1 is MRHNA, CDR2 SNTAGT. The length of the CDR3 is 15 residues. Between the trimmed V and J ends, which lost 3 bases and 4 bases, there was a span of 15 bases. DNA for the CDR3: TGTGCCAGCAGTGAGATGGCAGGGTGGGTCACTGAAGCTTTCTTT. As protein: CASSEMAGWVTEAFF.

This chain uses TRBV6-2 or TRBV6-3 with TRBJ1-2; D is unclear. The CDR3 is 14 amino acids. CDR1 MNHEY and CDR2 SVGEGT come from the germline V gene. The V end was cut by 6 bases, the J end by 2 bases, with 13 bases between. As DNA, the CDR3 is TGTGCCAGCAGCCAGGACGGGGTCAACTATGGCTACACCTTC. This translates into CASSQDGVNYGYTF.

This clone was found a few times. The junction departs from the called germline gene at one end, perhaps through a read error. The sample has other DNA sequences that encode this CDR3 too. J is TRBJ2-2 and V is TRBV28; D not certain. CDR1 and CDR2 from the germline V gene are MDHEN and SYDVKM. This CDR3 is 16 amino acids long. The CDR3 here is CASIREDGPDTWELFF. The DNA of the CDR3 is TGTGCCAGCATCCGTGAAGACGGGCCAGACACCTGGGAGCTGTTTTTT. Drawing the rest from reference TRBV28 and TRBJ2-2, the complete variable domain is DVKVTQSSRYLVKRTGEKVFLECVQDMDHENMFWYRQDPGLGLRLIYFSYDVKMKEKGDIPEGYSVSREKKERFSLILESASTNQTSMYLCASIREDGPDTWELFFGEGSRLTVL.

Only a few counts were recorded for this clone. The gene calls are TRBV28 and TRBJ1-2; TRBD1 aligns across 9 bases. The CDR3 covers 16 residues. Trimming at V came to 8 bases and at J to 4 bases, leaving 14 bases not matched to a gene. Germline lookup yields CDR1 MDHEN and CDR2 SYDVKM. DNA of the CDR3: TGTGCCAGCGGAACGTACCCAATGGACAGGGGCTATGGCTACACCTTC. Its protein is CASGTYPMDRGYGYTF.

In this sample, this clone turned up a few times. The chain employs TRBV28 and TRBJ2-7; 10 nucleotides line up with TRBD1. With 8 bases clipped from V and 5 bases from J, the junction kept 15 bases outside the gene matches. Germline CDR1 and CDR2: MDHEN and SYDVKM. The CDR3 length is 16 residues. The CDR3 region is CASGTKAGTGVDEQYF. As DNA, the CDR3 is TGTGCCAGCGGCACCAAAGCCGGGACAGGGGTCGACGAGCAGTACTTC.

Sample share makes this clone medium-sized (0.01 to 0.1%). The DNA of the CDR3 is TGCGCCAGCAGCTTCTCAGGGGGGGACACTGAAGCTTTCTTT. The encoded protein is CASSFSGGDTEAFF. J is TRBJ1-1 and V is TRBV5-1; 7 positions match TRBD1. Germline CDR1 reads SGHRS; CDR2 reads YFSETQ. The length of the CDR3 is 14 residues. V shed 2 bases, J shed 3 bases, and the junction held 4 bases outside the gene matches. Supplemented by reference TRBV5-1 and TRBJ1-1, the full variable domain reads KAGVTQTPRYLIKTRGQQVTLSCSPISGHRSVSWYQQTPGQGLQFLFEYFSETQRNKGNFPGRFSGRQFSNSRSEMNVSTLELGDSALYLCASSFSGGDTEAFFGQGTRLTVV.

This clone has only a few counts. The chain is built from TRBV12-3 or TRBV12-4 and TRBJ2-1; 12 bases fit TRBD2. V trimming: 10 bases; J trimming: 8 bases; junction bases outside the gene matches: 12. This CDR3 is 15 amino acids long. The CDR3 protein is CAIRTTSGGLDEQFF. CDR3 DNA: TGTGCCATCAGGACGACTAGCGGGGGCCTAGATGAGCAGTTCTTC.

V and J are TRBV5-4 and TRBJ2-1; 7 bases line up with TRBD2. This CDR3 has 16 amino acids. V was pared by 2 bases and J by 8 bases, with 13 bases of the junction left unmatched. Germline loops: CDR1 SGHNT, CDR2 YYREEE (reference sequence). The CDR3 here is CASSFNEGREKDEQFF. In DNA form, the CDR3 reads TGTGCCAGCAGCTTCAACGAGGGGCGGGAGAAGGATGAGCAGTTCTTC.

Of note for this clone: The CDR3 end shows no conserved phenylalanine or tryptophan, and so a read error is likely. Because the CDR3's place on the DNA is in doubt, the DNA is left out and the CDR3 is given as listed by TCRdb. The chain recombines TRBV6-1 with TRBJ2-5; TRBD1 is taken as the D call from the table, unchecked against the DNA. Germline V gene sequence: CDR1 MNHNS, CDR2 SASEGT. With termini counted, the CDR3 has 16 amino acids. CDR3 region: CASSLGEPNPQENHYI.

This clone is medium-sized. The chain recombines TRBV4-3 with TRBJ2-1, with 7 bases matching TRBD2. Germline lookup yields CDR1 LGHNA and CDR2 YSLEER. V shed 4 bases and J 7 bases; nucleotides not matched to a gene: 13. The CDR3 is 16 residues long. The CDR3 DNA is TGCGCCAGCAGCCCTGTGTCTCTAGCGGAGCAGAATGAGCAGTTCTTC. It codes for CASSPVSLAEQNEQFF.

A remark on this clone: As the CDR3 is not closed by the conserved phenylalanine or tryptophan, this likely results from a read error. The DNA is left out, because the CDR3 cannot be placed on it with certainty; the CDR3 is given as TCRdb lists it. This CDR3 reads CARQLAGGRGQEAWL. This chain uses TRBV4-1 with TRBJ2-5; the table assigns TRBD1, which was not confirmed against the DNA. The CDR3 spans 15 amino acids, including both terminal residues. In germline, CDR1 is MGHRA, CDR2 YSYEKL.

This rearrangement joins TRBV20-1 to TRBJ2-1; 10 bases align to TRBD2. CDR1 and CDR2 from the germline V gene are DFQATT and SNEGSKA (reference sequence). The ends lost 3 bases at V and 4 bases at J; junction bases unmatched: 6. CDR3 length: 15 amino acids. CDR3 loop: CSARASGGAYNEQFF. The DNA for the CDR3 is TGCAGTGCTAGGGCTAGCGGGGGCGCTTACAATGAGCAGTTCTTC.

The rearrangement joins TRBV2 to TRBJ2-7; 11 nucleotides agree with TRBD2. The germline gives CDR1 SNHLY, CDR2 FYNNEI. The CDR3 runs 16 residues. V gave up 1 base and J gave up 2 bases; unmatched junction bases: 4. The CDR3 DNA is TGTGCCAGCAGTGAAGGGGCTAGCGGGGGGCCCTACGAGCAGTACTTC. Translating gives CASSEGASGGPYEQYF.

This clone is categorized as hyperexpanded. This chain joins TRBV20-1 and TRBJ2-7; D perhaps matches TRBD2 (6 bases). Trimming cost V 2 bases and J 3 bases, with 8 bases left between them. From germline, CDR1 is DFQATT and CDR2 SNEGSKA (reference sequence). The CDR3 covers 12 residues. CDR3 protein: CSARLANYEQYF. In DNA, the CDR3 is TGCAGTGCTAGACTAGCGAACTACGAGCAGTACTTC.